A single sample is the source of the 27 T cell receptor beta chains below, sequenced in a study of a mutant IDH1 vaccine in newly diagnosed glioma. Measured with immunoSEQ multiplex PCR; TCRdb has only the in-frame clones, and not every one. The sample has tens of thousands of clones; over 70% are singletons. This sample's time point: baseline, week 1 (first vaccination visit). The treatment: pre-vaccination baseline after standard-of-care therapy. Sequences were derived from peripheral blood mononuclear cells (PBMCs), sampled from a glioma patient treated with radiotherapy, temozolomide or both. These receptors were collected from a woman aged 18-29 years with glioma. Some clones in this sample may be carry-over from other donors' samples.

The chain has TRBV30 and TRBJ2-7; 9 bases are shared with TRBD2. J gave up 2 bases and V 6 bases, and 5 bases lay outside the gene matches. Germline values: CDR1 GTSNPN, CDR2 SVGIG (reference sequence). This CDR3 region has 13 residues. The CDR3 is CACSSGKAYEQYF. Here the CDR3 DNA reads TGTGCCTGCTCTAGCGGGAAGGCCTACGAGCAGTACTTC.

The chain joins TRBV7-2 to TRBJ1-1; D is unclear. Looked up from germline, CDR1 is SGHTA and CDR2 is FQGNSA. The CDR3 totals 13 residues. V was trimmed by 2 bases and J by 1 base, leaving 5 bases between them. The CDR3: CASSLKANTEAFF. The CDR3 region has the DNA TGTGCCAGCAGCTTAAAGGCGAACACTGAAGCTTTCTTT. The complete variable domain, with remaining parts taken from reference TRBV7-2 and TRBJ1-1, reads GAGVSQSPSNKVTEKGKDVELRCDPISGHTALYWYRQSLGQGLEFLIYFQGNSAPDKSGLPSDRFSAERTGGSVSTLTIQRTQQEDSAVYLCASSLKANTEAFFGQGTRLTVV.

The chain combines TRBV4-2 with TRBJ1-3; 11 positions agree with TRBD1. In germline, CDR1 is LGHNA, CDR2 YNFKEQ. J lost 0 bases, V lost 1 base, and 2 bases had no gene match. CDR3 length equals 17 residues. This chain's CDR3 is CASSQGDRGGSGNTIYF. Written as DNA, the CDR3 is TGTGCCAGCAGCCAAGGGGACAGGGGGGGCTCTGGAAACACCATATATTTT.

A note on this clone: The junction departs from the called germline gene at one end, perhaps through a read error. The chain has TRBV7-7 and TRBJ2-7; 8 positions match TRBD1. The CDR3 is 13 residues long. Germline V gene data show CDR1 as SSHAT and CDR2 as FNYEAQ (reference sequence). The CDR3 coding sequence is TGTGCTAGCAGCCTCGACAGGGGCTACGAGCAGTACTTC. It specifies CASSLDRGYEQYF.

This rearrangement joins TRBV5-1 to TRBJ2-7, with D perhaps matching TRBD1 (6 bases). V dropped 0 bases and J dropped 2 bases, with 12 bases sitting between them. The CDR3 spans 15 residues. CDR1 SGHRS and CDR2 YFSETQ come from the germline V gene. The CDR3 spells CASSLAGTQTYEQYF. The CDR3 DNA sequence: TGCGCCAGCAGCTTGGCGGGGACACAAACCTACGAGCAGTACTTC. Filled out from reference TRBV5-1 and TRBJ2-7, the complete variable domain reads KAGVTQTPRYLIKTRGQQVTLSCSPISGHRSVSWYQQTPGQGLQFLFEYFSETQRNKGNFPGRFSGRQFSNSRSEMNVSTLELGDSALYLCASSLAGTQTYEQYFGPGTRLTVT.

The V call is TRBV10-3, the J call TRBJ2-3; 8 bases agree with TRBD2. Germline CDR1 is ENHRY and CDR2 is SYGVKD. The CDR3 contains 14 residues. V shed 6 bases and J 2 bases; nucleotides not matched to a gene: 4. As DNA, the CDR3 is TGTGCCATCAGGGGCGGGGGGTTCACAGATACGCAGTATTTT. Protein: CAIRGGGFTDTQYF.

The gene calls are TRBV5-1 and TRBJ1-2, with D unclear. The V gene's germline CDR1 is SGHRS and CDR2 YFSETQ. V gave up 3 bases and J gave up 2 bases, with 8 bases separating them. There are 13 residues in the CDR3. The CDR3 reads CASSSGSNYGYTF. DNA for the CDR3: TGCGCCAGCAGCTCCGGGTCAAACTATGGCTACACCTTC. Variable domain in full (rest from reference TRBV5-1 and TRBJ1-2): KAGVTQTPRYLIKTRGQQVTLSCSPISGHRSVSWYQQTPGQGLQFLFEYFSETQRNKGNFPGRFSGRQFSNSRSEMNVSTLELGDSALYLCASSSGSNYGYTFGSGTRLTVV.

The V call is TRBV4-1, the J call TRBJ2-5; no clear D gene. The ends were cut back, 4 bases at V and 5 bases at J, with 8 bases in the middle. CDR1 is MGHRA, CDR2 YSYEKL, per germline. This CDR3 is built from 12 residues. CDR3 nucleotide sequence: TGCGCCAGCAGCCTATCTGCGGAGACCCAGTACTTC. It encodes CASSLSAETQYF.

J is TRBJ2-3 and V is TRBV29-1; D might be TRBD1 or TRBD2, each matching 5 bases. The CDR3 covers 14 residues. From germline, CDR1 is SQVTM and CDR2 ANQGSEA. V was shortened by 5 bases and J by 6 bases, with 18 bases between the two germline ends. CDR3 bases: TGCAGCGTTTCCCACGGGACGGGCGACGATACGCAGTATTTT. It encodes CSVSHGTGDDTQYF.

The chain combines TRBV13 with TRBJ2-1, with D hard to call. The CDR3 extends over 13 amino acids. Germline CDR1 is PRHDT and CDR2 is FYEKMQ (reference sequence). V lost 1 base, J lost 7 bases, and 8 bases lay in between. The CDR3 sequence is CASSLVGGNEQFF. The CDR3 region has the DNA TGTGCCAGCAGCTTAGTAGGTGGGAATGAGCAGTTCTTC.

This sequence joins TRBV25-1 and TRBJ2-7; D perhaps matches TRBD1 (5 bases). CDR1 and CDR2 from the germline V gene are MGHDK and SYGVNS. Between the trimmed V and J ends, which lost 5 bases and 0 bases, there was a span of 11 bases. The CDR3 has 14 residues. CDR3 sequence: CASSPGASSYEQYF. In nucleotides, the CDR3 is TGTGCCAGCAGTCCTGGGGCCAGCTCCTACGAGCAGTACTTC.

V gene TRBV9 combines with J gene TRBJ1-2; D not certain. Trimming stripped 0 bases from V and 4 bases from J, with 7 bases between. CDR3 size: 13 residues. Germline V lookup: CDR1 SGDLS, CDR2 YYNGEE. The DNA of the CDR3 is TGTGCCAGCAGCGTAGATGACCTCTATGGCTACACCTTC. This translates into CASSVDDLYGYTF. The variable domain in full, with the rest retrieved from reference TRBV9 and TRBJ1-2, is DSGVTQTPKHLITATGQRVTLRCSPRSGDLSVYWYQQSLDQGLQFLIQYYNGEERAKGNILERFSAQQFPDLHSELNLSSLELGDSALYFCASSVDDLYGYTFGSGTRLTVV.

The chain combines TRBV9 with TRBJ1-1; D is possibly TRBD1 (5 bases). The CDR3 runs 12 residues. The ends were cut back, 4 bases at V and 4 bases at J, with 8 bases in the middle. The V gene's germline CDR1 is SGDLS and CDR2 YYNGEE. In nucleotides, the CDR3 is TGTGCCAGCAGCCCAGGGAGCACTGAAGCTTTCTTT. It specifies CASSPGSTEAFF. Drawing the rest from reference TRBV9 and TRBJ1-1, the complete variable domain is DSGVTQTPKHLITATGQRVTLRCSPRSGDLSVYWYQQSLDQGLQFLIQYYNGEERAKGNILERFSAQQFPDLHSELNLSSLELGDSALYFCASSPGSTEAFFGQGTRLTVV.

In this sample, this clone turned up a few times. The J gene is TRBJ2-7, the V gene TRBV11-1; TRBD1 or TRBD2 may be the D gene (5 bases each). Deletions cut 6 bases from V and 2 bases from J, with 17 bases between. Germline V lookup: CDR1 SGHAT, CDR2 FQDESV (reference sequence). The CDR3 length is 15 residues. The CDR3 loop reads CASRGPGTATYEQYF. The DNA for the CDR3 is TGTGCCAGCAGGGGGCCCGGGACGGCAACCTACGAGCAGTACTTC.

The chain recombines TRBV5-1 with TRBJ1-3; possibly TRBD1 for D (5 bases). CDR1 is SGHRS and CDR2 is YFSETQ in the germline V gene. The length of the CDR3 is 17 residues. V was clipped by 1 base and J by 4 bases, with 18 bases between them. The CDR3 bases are TGCGCCAGCAGCTTGCAGGCTACGGGGGGGTCCGGAAACACCATATATTTT. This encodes CASSLQATGGSGNTIYF. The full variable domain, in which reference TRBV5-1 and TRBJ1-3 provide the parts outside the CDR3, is KAGVTQTPRYLIKTRGQQVTLSCSPISGHRSVSWYQQTPGQGLQFLFEYFSETQRNKGNFPGRFSGRQFSNSRSEMNVSTLELGDSALYLCASSLQATGGSGNTIYFGEGSWLTVV.

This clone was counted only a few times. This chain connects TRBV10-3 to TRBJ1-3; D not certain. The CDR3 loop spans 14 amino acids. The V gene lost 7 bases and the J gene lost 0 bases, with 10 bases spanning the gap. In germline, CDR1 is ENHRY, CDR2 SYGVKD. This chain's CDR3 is CAITGDLSGNTIYF. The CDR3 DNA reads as TGTGCCATCACGGGCGACCTCTCTGGAAACACCATATATTTT.

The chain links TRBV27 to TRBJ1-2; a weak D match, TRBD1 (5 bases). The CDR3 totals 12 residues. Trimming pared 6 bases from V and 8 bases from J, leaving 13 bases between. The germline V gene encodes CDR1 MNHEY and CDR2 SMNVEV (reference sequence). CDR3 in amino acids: CASRDPGTGYTF. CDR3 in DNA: TGTGCCAGCAGAGACCCCGGGACGGGCTACACCTTC.

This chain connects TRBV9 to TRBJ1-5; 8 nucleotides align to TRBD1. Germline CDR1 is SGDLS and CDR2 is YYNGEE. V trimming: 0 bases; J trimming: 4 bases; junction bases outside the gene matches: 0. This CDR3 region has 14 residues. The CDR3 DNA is TGTGCCAGCAGCGTAGGACAGGGGAATCAGCCCCAGCATTTT. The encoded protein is CASSVGQGNQPQHF.

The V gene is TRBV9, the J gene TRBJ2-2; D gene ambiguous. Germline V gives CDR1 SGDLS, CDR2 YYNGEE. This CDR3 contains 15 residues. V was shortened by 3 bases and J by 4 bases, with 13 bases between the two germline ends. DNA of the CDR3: TGTGCCAGCAGCGGGCGGCCGCCTCGCACCGGGGAGCTGTTTTTT. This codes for CASSGRPPRTGELFF. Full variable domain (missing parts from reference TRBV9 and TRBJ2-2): DSGVTQTPKHLITATGQRVTLRCSPRSGDLSVYWYQQSLDQGLQFLIQYYNGEERAKGNILERFSAQQFPDLHSELNLSSLELGDSALYFCASSGRPPRTGELFFGEGSRLTVL.

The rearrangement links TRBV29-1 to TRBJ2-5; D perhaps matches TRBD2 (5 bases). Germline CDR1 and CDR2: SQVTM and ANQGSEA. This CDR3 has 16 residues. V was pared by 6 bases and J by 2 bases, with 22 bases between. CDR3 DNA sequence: TGCAGCGTAGACCTAACCAAAACCCGGGGTCAAGAGACCCAGTACTTC. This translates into CSVDLTKTRGQETQYF.

Here the CDR3 DNA reads TGTGCCAGTAGTATAATCGCCTTCCAGCCCCAGCATTTT. Amino acid sequence: CASSIIAFQPQHF. This chain uses TRBV19 with TRBJ1-5, with no clear D. V lost 2 bases, J lost 7 bases, and 9 bases lay in between. The CDR3 contains 13 residues. Germline-derived CDR1 and CDR2 are LNHDA and SQIVND (reference sequence). Full variable domain (outside the CDR3, taken from reference TRBV19 and TRBJ1-5): DGGITQSPKYLFRKEGQNVTLSCEQNLNHDAMYWYRQDPGQGLRLIYYSQIVNDFQKGDIAEGYSVSREKKESFPLTVTSAQKNPTAFYLCASSIIAFQPQHFGDGTRLSIL.

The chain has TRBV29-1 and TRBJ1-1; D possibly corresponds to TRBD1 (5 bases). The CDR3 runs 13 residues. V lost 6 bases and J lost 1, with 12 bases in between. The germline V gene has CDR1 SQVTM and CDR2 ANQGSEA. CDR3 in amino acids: CSVGGTANTEAFF. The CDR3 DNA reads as TGCAGCGTGGGAGGGACGGCGAACACTGAAGCTTTCTTT.

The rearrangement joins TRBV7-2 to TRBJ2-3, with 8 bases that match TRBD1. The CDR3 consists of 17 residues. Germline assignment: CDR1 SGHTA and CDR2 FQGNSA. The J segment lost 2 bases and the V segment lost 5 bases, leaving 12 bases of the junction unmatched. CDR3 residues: CASSPWTGRLYTDTQYF. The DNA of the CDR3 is TGTGCCAGCAGCCCCTGGACAGGGAGGCTCTACACAGATACGCAGTATTTT.

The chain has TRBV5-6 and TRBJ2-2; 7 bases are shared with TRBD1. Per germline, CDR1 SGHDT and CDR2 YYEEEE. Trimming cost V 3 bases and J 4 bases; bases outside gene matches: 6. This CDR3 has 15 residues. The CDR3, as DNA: TGTGCCAGCAGCTCCTTGACAGGGTTCACCGGGGAGCTGTTTTTT. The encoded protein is CASSSLTGFTGELFF. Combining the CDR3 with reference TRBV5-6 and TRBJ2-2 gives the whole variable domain DAGVTQSPTHLIKTRGQQVTLRCSPKSGHDTVSWYQQALGQGPQFIFQYYEEEERQRGNFPDRFSGHQFPNYSSELNVNALLLGDSALYLCASSSLTGFTGELFFGEGSRLTVL.

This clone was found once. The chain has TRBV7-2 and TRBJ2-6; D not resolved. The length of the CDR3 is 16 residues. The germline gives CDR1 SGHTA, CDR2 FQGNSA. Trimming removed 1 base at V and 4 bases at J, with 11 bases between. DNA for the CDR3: TGTGCCAGCAGCTTAGTAGCCTGGGTCGGGGCCAACGTCCTGACTTTC. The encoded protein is CASSLVAWVGANVLTF.

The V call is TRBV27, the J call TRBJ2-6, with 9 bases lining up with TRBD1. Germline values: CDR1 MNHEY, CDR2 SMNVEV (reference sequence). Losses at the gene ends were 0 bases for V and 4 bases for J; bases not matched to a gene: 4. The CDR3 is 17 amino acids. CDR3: CASSLSYRGPGANVLTF. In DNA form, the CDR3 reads TGTGCCAGCAGTTTATCGTACAGGGGGCCAGGGGCCAACGTCCTGACTTTC.

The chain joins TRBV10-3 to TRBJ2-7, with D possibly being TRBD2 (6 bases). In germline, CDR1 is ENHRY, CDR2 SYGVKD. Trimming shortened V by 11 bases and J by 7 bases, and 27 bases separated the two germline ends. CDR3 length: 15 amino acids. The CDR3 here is CAAGGPGRTAGEQYF. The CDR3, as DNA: TGTGCCGCCGGAGGGCCGGGACGGACGGCAGGTGAGCAGTACTTC.